This T cell receptor beta chain was found in a study of cytomegalovirus exposure and HLA in healthy donors. Findings and caveats of the study: About 87% or about 30% of the time was how often most TCR beta V segments were productive, according to an earlier analysis.

As for this clone: Its target is not known.

60 Vbeta and 13 Jbeta primers were used in PCR. Measured with immunoSEQ multiplex PCR; TCRdb has only the in-frame clones, and not every one. The sample holds around 40,000 clones. After removal of 6 bases from V and 2 bases from J, the junction contained 9 bases not matched to a gene. CDR1 and CDR2 from the germline V gene are SQVTM and ANQGSEA. The CDR3 consists of 15 residues. Sequences were obtained from PBMCs. This receptor was obtained from a young man in good health and CMV-seronegative. The genes are TRBV29-1 and TRBJ1-2; 10 nucleotides match TRBD1. The chain's CDR3 is CSVDNRDRGNYGYTF. CDR3 DNA: TGCAGCGTAGATAACCGGGACAGGGGAAACTATGGCTACACCTTC.